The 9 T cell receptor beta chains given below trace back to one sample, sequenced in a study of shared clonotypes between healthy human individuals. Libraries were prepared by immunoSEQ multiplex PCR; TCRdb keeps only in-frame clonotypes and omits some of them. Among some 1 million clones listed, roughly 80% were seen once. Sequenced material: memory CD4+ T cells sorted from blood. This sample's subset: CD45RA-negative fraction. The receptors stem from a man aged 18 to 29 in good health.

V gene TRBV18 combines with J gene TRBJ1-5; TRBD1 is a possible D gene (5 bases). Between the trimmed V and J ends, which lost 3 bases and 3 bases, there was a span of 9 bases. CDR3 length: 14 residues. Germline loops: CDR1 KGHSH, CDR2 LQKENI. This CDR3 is CASSPQGFNQPQHF. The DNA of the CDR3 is TGTGCCAGCTCACCTCAGGGTTTCAATCAGCCCCAGCATTTT.

The CDR3 is CASSPLVGRGNTEAFF. Written as DNA, the CDR3 is TGTGCCAGCAGCCCCCTAGTGGGCCGGGGGAACACTGAAGCTTTCTTT. The chain recombines TRBV5-5 with TRBJ1-1; D not resolved. CDR1 and CDR2 from the germline V gene are SGHKS and YYEKEE (reference sequence). The CDR3 has 16 amino acids. V was shortened by 4 bases and J by 1 base, with 17 bases between the two germline ends.

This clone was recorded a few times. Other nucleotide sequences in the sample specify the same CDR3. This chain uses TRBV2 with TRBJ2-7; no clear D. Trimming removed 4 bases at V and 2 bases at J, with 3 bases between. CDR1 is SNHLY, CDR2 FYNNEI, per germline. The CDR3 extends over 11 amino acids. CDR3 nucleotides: TGTGCCAGCAGTGGCGCCTACGAGCAGTACTTC. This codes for CASSGAYEQYF.

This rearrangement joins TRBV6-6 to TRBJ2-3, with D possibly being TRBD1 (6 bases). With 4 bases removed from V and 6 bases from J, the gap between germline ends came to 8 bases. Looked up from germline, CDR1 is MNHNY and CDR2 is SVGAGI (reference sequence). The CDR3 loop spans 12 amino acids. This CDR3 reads CASSWGQDTQYF. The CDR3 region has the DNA TGTGCCAGCAGTTGGGGGCAGGATACGCAGTATTTT.

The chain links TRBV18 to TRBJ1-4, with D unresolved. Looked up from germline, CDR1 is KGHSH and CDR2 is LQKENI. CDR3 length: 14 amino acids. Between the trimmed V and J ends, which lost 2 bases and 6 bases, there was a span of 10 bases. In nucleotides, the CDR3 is TGTGCCAGCTCACCATCCAGCCTCCATGAAAAACTGTTTTTT. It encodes CASSPSSLHEKLFF.

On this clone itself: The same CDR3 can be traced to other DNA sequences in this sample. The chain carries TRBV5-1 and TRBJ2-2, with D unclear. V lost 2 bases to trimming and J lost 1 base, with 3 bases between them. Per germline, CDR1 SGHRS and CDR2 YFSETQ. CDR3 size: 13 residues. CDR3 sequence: CASSLQNTGELFF. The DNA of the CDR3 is TGCGCCAGCAGCTTACAGAACACCGGGGAGCTGTTTTTT.

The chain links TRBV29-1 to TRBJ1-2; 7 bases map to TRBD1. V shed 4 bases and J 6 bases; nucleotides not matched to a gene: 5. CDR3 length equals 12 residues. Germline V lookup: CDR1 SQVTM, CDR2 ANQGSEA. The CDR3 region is CSVAPTGHGYTF. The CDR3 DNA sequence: TGCAGCGTTGCCCCGACAGGGCATGGCTACACCTTC.

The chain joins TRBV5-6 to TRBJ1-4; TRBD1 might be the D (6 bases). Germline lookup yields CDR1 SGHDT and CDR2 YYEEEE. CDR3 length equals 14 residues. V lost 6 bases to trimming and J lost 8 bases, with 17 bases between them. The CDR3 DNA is TGTGCCAGCACCCCCGGGGGGCGAGGCGAAAAACTGTTTTTT. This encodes CASTPGGRGEKLFF.

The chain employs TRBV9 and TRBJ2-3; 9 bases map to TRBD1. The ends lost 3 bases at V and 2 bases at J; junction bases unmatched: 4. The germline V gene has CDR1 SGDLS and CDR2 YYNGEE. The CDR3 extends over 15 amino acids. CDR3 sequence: CASSAHRGPTDTQYF. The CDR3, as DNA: TGTGCCAGCAGCGCACACAGGGGGCCCACAGATACGCAGTATTTT.